Sequencing of this T cell receptor (beta chain) was carried out in a study of T cell repertoires in cytomegalovirus infection (dated by TCRdb to the late 2010s). Background on the whole study: The HLA type of each donor mattered for the analysis, because public TCR beta signatures pointed to carriage of CMV infection along with the matching HLA type. Overall results and qualifications from the work: Cumulative frequency of public TCR beta family members discriminated carriers of CMV infection plus the relevant HLA type in this cohort and an independent 352-donor cohort. The ex vivo response was dominated by HLA-C-restricted CMV-specific TCR beta clonotypes, which also provided the single most frequent clonotype in two of eight donors.

The CDR3 covers 18 residues, taking in both the cysteine and the phenylalanine. CDR3 DNA only is kept here, 54 bases in frame from base 1. A distance of 23 bases separates the germline ends of V and J, which lose 2 bases and 6 bases respectively. From a lookup of the germline V gene (reference sequence), CDR1 and CDR2 are SEHNR and FQNEAQ. The reads were generated on an Illumina HiSeq 1500. TCRdb applied fastp at Q25 and MiXCR to the public reads, then kept only in-frame beta chains. Each CDR3 protein gets just one entry, which takes the most common genes and DNA from the rows behind it. The sample records approximately 630,000 distinct CDR3 sequences, 20% to 30% of which are singletons. Jointly, the top ten make up approximately 8% of the sample. The sample holds a few counts of this clonotype. Its antigen is still unknown. Nothing much larger sits one base from this clone, and base qualities are not available.

The chain is assembled from TRBV7-9 and TRBJ2-1; no D gene call is confident. Material: CD8+ T cells from PBMCs. This sequence was found in a human donor in good health (CMV status not recorded). Some clones in this sample may be carry-over from other donors' samples. The CDR3: CASSLLSESINWSNEQFF. The sequenced DNA is TGTGCCAGCAGCTTACTATCGGAGTCTATAAACTGGAGCAATGAGCAGTTCTTC.